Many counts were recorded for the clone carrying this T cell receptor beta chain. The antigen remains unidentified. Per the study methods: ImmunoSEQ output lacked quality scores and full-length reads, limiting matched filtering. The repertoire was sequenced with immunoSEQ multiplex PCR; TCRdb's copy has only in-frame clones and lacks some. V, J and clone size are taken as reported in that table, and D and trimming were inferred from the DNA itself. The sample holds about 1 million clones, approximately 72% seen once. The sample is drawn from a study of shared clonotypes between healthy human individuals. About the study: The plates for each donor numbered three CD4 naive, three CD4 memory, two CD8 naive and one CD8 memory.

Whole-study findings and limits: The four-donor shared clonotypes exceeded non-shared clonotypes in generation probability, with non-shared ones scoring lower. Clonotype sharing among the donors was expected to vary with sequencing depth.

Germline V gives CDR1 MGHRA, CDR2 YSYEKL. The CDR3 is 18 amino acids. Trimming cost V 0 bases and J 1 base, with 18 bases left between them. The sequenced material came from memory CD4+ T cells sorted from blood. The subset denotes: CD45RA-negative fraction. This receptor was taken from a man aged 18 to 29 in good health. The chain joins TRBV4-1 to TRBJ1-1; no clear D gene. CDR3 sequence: CASSQEIRVQSSNTEAFF. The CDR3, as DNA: TGCGCCAGCAGCCAAGAGATCCGCGTACAGAGCTCGAACACTGAAGCTTTCTTT.